A selection of T cell receptor beta chains follows, all from one sample in a study of CD8+CD57+ T cells in acquired aplastic anemia. TCRdb re-analysed the reads in MiXCR, keeping a single row per CDR3 protein. The data contain approximately 160,000 distinct CDR3 sequences, roughly half of them singletons. Sequencing input: sorted CD4+, CD8+, or CD8+CD57+ T cells (not recorded which) from PBMCs. The origin of the receptors is a human donor with aplastic anemia. Both conserved end residues are part of each CDR3. The D gene is left open where the match is weak. Size is omitted from some rows. Given values are once, few, many or a class for expanded clones.

D gene	clone size	V gene	J gene	CDR3 length	CDR3 protein	CDR3 DNA
-	-	TRBV30	TRBJ2-1	14	CAWSLLGVRDEQFF	TGTGCCTGGAGTCTATTAGGGGTCAGGGATGAGCAGTTCTTC
-	many	TRBV6-5	TRBJ1-2	16	CASSYLFASEDRGYTF	TGTGCCAGCAGTTACTTGTTCGCCAGTGAGGATAGAGGCTACACCTTC
-	once	TRBV7-8	TRBJ1-2	15	CASSHGHGMTYGYTF	TGTGCCAGCAGCCACGGGCACGGGATGACCTATGGCTACACCTTC
-	many	TRBV2	TRBJ2-7	14	CASTLDTPPYEQYF	TGTGCCAGCACGTTGGACACACCGCCCTACGAGCAGTACTTC
TRBD1	-	TRBV20-1	TRBJ1-6	13	CSVTGQGDSPLHF	TGCAGTGTTACGGGACAGGGAGATTCACCCCTCCACTTT
-	many	TRBV12-3/TRBV12-4	TRBJ2-7	13	CASSSYVSYEQYF	TGTGCCAGCAGTTCTTATGTCAGCTACGAGCAGTACTTC
-	few	TRBV3-1	TRBJ1-5	16	CASSQEWAGGNQPQHF	TGTGCCAGCAGCCAAGAATGGGCAGGAGGAAATCAGCCCCAGCATTTT
TRBD1	medium-sized	TRBV29-1	TRBJ2-7	12	CSVRQGIYEQYF	TGCAGCGTCCGACAGGGAATTTACGAGCAGTACTTC
TRBD1	few	TRBV24-1	TRBJ2-5	15	CATSDQRTGEETQYF	TGTGCCACCAGTGACCAGCGGACAGGGGAGGAGACCCAGTACTTC
TRBD2	once	TRBV7-9	TRBJ2-2	13	CATGTSGIGELFF	TGTGCGACCGGGACTAGCGGGATCGGGGAGCTGTTTTTT
TRBD1	-	TRBV10-3	TRBJ1-2	16	CAISLRQGQGGYGYTF	TGTGCCATCAGTCTCCGACAGGGCCAGGGTGGGTATGGCTACACCTTC
-	many	TRBV3-1	TRBJ1-5	14	CASSLSYSNQPQHF	TGTGCCAGCAGTCTCTCCTATAGCAATCAGCCCCAGCATTTT
TRBD2	-	TRBV11-1	TRBJ2-5	17	CASSAGSRGRGQETQYF	TGTGCCAGCAGCGCGGGGTCGCGGGGGAGGGGCCAAGAGACCCAGTACTTC
-	-	TRBV19	TRBJ1-2	15	CASSIGRLGNYGYTF	TGTGCCAGTAGTATTGGCAGGTTGGGAAACTATGGCTACACCTTC
TRBD1	-	TRBV2	TRBJ2-3	15	CASKNRGQGTDTQYF	TGTGCCAGCAAGAACAGGGGGCAAGGCACAGATACGCAGTATTTT
-	few	TRBV6-6	TRBJ2-3	11	CASRPTDTQYF	TGTGCCAGCAGACCCACCGATACGCAGTATTTT